This TCR beta chain originates from a study of blood T cell repertoires in COVID-19. Original data processing: Counts of nucleated cells, estimated from reference gene primer amplification, were obtained. Only in-frame clones appear in the TCRdb table, and some are missing; sequencing was by immunoSEQ multiplex PCR. The DNA was the basis for D and trimming; V, J and clone size are from that table. Here the sample spans under 70,000 clones, roughly 87% being singletons. The V end was cut by 0 bases, the J end by 11 bases, with 13 bases between. Germline assignment: CDR1 LGHDT and CDR2 YNNKEL (reference sequence). CDR3 length: 13 residues.

The receptor was isolated from a woman aged 18-29 years with acute or convalescent COVID-19. This chain links TRBV3-1 (or the pseudogene TRBV3-2) with TRBJ1-1; tentative D call: TRBD1 (6 bases). The specimen was peripheral blood. This chain's CDR3 is CASSQDGTGPAFF. CDR3 DNA: TGTGCCAGCAGCCAAGACGGAACAGGGCCGGCTTTCTTT.